In its sample, the clone carrying this T cell receptor beta chain was seen a few times. The sample is drawn from a study of blood T cells in healthy people across ages. Primers used in a second PCR of roughly 7 to 11 cycles were a sample-barcoded 5' primer and a J-beta primer mix. Using its own MiXCR run on the 5' RACE reads, TCRdb lists one record per CDR3 protein. The table shows 600,000 to 800,000 distinct CDR3 sequences, with more than 20% occurring only once. This sequence was found in a man between 65 and 85 years old in good health. Material for sequencing was blood.

The CDR3 protein is CASSGGGGAGYNEQFF. CDR3 in DNA: TGTGCCAGCTCCGGTGGAGGGGGCGCCGGCTACAATGAGCAGTTCTTC. V gene TRBV18 combines with J gene TRBJ2-1; D might be TRBD1 (7 bases). This CDR3 contains 16 residues. V lost 6 bases, J lost 3 bases, and 18 bases lay in between. The germline CDR1 and CDR2 sequences are KGHSH and LQKENI.